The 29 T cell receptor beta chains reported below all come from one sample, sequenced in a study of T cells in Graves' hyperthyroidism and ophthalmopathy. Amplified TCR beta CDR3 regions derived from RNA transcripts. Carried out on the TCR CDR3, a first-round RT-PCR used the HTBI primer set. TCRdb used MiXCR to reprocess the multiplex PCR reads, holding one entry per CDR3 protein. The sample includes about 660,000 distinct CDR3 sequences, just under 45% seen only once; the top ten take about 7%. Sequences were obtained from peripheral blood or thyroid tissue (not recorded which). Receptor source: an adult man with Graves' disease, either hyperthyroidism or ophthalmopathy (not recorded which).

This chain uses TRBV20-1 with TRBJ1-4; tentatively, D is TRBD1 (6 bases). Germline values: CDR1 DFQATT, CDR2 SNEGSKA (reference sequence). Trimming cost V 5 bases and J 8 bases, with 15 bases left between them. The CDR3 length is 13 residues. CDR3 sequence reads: CSAPDRGTEKLFF. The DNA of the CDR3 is TGCAGTGCTCCGGACAGAGGCACCGAAAAACTGTTTTTT.

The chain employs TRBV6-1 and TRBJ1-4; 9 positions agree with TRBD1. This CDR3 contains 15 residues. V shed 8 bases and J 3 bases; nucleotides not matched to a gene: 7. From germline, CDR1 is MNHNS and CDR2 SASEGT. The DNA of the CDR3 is TGTGCCAGCTCATACCGACAGGGGGCTAATGAAAAACTGTTTTTT. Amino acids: CASSYRQGANEKLFF.

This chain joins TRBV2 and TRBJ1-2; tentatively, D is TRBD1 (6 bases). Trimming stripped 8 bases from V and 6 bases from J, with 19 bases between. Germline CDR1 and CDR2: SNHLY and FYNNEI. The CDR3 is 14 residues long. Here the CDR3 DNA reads TGTGCCAGCGGGGGATTACAGGGTTTGGATGGCTACACCTTC. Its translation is CASGGLQGLDGYTF.

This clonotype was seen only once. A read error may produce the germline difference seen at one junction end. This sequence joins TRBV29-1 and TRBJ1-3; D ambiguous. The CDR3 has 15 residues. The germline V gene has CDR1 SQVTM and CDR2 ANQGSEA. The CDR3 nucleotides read TGTAGCGTTGGGAGACACTGGAAATCTGGAAACACCATATATTTT. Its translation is CSVGRHWKSGNTIYF.

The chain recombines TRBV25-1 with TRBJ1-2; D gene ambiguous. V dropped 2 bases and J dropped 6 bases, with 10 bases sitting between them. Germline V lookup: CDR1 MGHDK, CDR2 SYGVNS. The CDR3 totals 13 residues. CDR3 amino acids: CASSEGRVHGYTF. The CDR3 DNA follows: TGTGCCAGCAGTGAAGGGAGGGTCCATGGCTACACCTTC.

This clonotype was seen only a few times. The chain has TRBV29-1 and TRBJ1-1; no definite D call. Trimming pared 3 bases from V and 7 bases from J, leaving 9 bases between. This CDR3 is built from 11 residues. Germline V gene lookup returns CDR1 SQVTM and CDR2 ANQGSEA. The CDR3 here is CSVDPAGEAFF. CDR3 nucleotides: TGCAGCGTTGACCCGGCGGGTGAAGCTTTCTTT.

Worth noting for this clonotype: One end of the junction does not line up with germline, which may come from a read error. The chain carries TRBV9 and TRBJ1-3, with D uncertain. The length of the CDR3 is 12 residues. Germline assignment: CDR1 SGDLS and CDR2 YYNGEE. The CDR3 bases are TGTGCCAGCAGCCCATATCCAAACGCCATATATTTT. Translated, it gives CASSPYPNAIYF.

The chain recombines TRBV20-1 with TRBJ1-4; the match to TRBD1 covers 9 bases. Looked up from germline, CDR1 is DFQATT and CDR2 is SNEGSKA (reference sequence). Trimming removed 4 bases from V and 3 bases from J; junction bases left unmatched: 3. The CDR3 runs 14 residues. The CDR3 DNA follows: TGCAGTGCTACCCGGGACAGGGCTAATGAAAAACTGTTTTTT. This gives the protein CSATRDRANEKLFF.

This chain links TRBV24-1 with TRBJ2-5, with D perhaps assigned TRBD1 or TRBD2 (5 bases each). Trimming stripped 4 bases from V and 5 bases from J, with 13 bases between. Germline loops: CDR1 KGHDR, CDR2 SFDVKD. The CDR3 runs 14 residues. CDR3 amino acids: CATSEGRGDETQYF. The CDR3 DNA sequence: TGTGCCACCAGTGAGGGCCGGGGCGACGAGACCCAGTACTTC.

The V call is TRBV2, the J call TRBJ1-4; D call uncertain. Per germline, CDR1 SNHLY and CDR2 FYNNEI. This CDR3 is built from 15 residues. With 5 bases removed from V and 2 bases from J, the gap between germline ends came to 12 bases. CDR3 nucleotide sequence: TGTGCCAGCAGTTTCTACGGTGTTACTAATGAAAAACTGTTTTTT. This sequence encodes CASSFYGVTNEKLFF. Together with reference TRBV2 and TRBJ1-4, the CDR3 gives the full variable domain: EPEVTQTPSHQVTQMGQEVILRCVPISNHLYFYWYRQILGQKVEFLVSFYNNEISEKSEIFDDQFSVERPDGSNFTLKIRSTKLEDSAMYFCASSFYGVTNEKLFFGSGTQLSVL.

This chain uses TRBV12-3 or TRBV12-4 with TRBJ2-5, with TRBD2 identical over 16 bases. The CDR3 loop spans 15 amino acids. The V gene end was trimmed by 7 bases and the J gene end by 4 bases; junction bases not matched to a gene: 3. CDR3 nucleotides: TGTGCCAGCACCGGGACTAGCGGGAGGGCAGAGACCCAGTACTTC. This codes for CASTGTSGRAETQYF.

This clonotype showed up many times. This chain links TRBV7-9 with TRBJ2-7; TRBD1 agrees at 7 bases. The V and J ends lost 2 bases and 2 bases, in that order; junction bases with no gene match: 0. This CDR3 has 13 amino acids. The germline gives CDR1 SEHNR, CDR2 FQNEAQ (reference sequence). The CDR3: CASSLTGAYEQYF. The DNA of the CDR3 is TGTGCCAGCAGCTTAACAGGGGCCTACGAGCAGTACTTC.

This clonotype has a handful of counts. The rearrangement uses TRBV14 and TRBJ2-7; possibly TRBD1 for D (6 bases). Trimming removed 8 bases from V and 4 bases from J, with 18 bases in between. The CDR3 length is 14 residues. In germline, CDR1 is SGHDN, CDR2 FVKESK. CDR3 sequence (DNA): TGTGCCAGCTCACCACCGCACAGGGCGTACGAGCAGTACTTC. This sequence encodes CASSPPHRAYEQYF.

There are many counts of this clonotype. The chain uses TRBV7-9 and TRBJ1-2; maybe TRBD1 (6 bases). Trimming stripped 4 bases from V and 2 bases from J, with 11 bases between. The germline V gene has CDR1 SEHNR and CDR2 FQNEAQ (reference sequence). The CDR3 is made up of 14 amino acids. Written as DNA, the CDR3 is TGTGCCAGCAGCTCGACAGGACAGAACTATGGCTACACCTTC. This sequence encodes CASSSTGQNYGYTF.

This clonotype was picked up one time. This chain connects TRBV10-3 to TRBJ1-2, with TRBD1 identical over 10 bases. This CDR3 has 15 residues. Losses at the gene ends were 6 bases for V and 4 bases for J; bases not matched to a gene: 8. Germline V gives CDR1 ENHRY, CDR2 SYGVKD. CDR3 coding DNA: TGTGCCATCAGCGAGCCGACAGGGGGCAGCTATGGCTACACCTTC. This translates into CAISEPTGGSYGYTF.

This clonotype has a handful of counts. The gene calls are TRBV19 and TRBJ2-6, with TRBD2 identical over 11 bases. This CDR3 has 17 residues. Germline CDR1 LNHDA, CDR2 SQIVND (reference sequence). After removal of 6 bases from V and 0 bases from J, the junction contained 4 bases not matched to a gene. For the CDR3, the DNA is TGTGCCAGTAGCTTAGCGGGAGGGCTCTCTGGGGCCAACGTCCTGACTTTC. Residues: CASSLAGGLSGANVLTF. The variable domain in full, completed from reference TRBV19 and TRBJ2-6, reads DGGITQSPKYLFRKEGQNVTLSCEQNLNHDAMYWYRQDPGQGLRLIYYSQIVNDFQKGDIAEGYSVSREKKESFPLTVTSAQKNPTAFYLCASSLAGGLSGANVLTFGAGSRLTVL.

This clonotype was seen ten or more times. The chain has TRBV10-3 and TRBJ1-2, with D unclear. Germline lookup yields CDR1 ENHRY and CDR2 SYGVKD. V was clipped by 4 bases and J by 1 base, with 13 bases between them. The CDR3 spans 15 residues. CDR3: CAISVLGGSNYGYTF. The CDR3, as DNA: TGTGCCATCAGTGTTTTGGGCGGCAGTAACTATGGCTACACCTTC.

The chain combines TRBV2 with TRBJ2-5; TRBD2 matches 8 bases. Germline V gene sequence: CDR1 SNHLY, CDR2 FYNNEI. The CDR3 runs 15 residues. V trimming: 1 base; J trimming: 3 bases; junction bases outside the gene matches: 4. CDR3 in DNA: TGTGCCAGCAGTGAAGAGGGTAGCGGGAAAGAGACCCAGTACTTC. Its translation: CASSEEGSGKETQYF.

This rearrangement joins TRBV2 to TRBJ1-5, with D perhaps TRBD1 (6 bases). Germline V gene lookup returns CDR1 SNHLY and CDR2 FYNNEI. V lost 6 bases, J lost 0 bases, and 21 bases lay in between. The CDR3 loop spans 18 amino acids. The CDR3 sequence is CASSEFTGMGHSNQPQHF. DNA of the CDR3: TGTGCCAGCAGCGAATTTACAGGGATGGGCCATAGCAATCAGCCCCAGCATTTT.

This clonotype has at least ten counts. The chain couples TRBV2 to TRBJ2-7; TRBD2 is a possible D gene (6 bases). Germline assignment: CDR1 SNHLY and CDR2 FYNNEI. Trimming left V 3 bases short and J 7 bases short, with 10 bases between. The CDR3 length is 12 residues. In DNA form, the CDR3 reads TGTGCCAGCAGTGACGGAGGGCTTGAGCAGTACTTC. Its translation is CASSDGGLEQYF.

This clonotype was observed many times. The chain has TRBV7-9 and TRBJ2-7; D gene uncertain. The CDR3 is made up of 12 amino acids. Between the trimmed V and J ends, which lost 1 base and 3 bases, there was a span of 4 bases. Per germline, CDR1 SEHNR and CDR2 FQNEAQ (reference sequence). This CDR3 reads CASSLGRYEQYF. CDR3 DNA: TGTGCCAGCAGCTTAGGGCGCTACGAGCAGTACTTC.

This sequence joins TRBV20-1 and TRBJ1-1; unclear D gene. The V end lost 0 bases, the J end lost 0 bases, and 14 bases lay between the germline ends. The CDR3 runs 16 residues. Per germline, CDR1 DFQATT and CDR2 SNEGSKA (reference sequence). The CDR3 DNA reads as TGCAGTGCTAGAGATCGGAAACGGGGTGTGAACACTGAAGCTTTCTTT. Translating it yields CSARDRKRGVNTEAFF.

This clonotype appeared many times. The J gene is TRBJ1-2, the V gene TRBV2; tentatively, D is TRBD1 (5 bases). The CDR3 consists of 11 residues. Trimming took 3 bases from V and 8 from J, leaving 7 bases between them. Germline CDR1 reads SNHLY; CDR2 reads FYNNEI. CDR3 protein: CASSERQGYTF. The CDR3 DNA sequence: TGTGCCAGCAGTGAGAGACAGGGCTACACCTTC.

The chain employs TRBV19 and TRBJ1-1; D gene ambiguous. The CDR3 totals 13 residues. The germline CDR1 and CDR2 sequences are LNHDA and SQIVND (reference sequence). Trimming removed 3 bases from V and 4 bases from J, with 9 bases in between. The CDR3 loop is CASSMRGSTEAFF. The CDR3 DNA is TGTGCCAGTAGTATGCGGGGTTCCACTGAAGCTTTCTTT.

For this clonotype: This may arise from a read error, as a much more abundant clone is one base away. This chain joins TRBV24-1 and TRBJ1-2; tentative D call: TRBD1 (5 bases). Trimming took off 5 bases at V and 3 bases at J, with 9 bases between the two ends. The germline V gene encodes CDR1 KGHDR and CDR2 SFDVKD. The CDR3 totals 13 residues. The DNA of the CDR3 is TGTGCCACCAGTGGCACAGGAGACTATGGCTACACCTTC. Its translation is CATSGTGDYGYTF.

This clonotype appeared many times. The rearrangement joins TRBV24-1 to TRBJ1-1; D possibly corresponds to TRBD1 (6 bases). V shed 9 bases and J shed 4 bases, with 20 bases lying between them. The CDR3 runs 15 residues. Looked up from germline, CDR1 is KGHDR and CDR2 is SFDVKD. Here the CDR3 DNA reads TGTGCCACCGGCAGGGGCAGGGGCGACGGCACTGAAGCTTTCTTT. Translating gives CATGRGRGDGTEAFF.

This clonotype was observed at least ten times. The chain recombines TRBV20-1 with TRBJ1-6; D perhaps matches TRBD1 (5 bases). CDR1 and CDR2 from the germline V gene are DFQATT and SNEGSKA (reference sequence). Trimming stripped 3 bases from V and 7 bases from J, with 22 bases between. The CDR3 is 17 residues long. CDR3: CSASSMWGDRRNSPLHF. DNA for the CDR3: TGCAGTGCTAGCTCGATGTGGGGGGATCGCAGGAATTCACCCCTCCACTTT.

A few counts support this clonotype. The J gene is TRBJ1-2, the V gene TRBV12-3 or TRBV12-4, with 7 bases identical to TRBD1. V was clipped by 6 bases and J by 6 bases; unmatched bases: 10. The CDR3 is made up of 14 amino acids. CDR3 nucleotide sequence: TGTGCCAGCAGCCATACAGGGGAATTCCATGGCTACACCTTC. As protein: CASSHTGEFHGYTF.

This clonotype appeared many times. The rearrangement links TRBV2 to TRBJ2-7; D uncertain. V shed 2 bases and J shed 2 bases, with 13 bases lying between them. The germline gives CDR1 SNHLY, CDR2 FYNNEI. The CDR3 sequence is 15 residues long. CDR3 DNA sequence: TGTGCCAGCAGTGAAAGCAGAGGCAACGCCTACGAGCAGTACTTC. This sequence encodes CASSESRGNAYEQYF.